This T cell receptor (beta chain) is drawn from a study of blood T cell repertoires in COVID-19. For the study at large: Some COVID-19 samples were acute and others convalescent; all came from the United States, Italy and Spain. PBMCs, B-cell-depleted T cells, or T cells were the source of the cDNA or gDNA that made up the material.

V lost 5 bases and J 0 bases, leaving 20 bases between the germline ends. Looked up from germline, CDR1 is MNHEY and CDR2 is SMNVEV (reference sequence). This CDR3 spans 17 amino acids. Per the study methods: Amplification with reference gene primers provided the estimates of nucleated cell counts. Sequenced by immunoSEQ multiplex PCR; TCRdb stores in-frame clones only, minus some. D and trimming were read from the DNA, whereas the V and J calls and clone size are those reported in that table. The profile covers fewer than 150,000 clones, with less than 85% appearing a single time and about 5.8% taken by the ten largest.

The chain carries TRBV27 and TRBJ2-7; D is perhaps TRBD1 (6 bases). Sequenced sample: peripheral blood. The receptor comes from a human donor in a cohort sampled during active COVID-19. CDR3 amino acids: CASSGPGHGASSYEQYF. The CDR3 bases are TGTGCCAGCAGTGGACCGGGACACGGGGCAAGCTCCTACGAGCAGTACTTC.